Shown below are 9 T cell receptor beta chains from a single sample sequenced in a study of regulatory T cells in long-lasting Graves disease. CDR3 regions were amplified by Arm-PCR using iRepertoire HTBI primers to build TCR beta libraries. In TCRdb, the multiplex PCR reads were re-called with MiXCR into one record per CDR3 protein. Seen here are under 300,000 distinct CDR3 sequences, around 20% observed once, and the top ten hold 11% to 15%. Stated time point: newly diagnosed GD, antithyroid drugs for less than 3 months. Extracted RNA from PBMCs served as the source of the TCR library. The sample was peripheral blood mononuclear cells (PBMCs), taken at new diagnosis, from a patient treated with antithyroid drugs. Receptors were obtained from a female donor with Graves disease.

The sample holds many counts of this clonotype. This sequence joins TRBV7-3 and TRBJ2-7, with D possibly matching TRBD1 (5 bases). CDR3 size: 15 residues. V was trimmed by 5 bases and J by 0 bases, leaving 14 bases between them. Per germline, CDR1 SGHTA and CDR2 FQGTGA. CDR3 in DNA: TGTGCCAGCAGCCCCGACAGCTACCTCTCCTACGAGCAGTACTTC. Protein sequence: CASSPDSYLSYEQYF.

The gene calls are TRBV4-2 and TRBJ2-1; no reliable D call. Trimming pared 2 bases from V and 8 bases from J, leaving 10 bases between. The CDR3 sequence is 13 residues long. Germline CDR1 LGHNA, CDR2 YNFKEQ. CDR3: CASSQSFSHEQFF. CDR3 in DNA: TGTGCCAGCAGCCAATCTTTTTCCCATGAGCAGTTCTTC.

The table lists this clonotype with many counts. The J gene is TRBJ2-7, the V gene TRBV11-1; possibly TRBD1 for D (5 bases). The CDR3 has 12 residues. V dropped 5 bases and J dropped 9 bases, with 14 bases sitting between them. The germline gives CDR1 SGHAT, CDR2 FQDESV (reference sequence). This CDR3 is CASSTSGLGQYF. For the CDR3, the DNA is TGTGCCAGCAGCACGTCAGGGTTGGGGCAGTACTTC.

This clonotype occurred many times. The V call is TRBV5-1, the J call TRBJ2-2; D is undetermined. Looked up from germline, CDR1 is SGHRS and CDR2 is YFSETQ. This CDR3 comprises 16 residues. The V end lost 4 bases, the J end lost 0 bases, and 13 bases lay between the germline ends. This CDR3 reads CASSPFGTTNTGELFF. DNA for the CDR3: TGCGCCAGCAGCCCTTTTGGAACGACGAACACCGGGGAGCTGTTTTTT.

This clonotype occurred many times. Being one base from a much bigger clone, this may be a read error. The chain carries TRBV7-7 and TRBJ2-1, with TRBD1 as a possible D gene (6 bases). The V and J ends lost 4 bases and 4 bases respectively, with 8 bases between them. Per germline, CDR1 SSHAT and CDR2 FNYEAQ (reference sequence). There are 13 residues in the CDR3. The CDR3 sequence: CASSSGQYNEQFF. CDR3 in DNA: TGTGCCAGCAGCTCGGGACAATACAATGAGCAGTTCTTC.

This clonotype was seen at least ten times. V usage is TRBV18 and J usage is TRBJ1-3; no clear D gene. V lost 3 bases, J lost 4 bases, and 13 bases lay in between. Germline V CDR1 and CDR2: KGHSH, LQKENI. The CDR3 runs to 15 residues. CDR3 amino acids: CASSPSGISGNTIYF. DNA of the CDR3: TGTGCCAGCTCACCGTCCGGGATATCAGGAAACACCATATATTTT.

Ten or more counts support this clonotype. DNA for the CDR3: TGTGCCAGCAGTATAAGGGACACATCGAATTCACCCCTCCACTTT. As protein: CASSIRDTSNSPLHF. The chain has TRBV27 and TRBJ1-6, with a tentative D call TRBD1 (6 bases). The germline V and J ends were trimmed by 5 bases and 7 bases, with 15 bases remaining between them. The V gene's germline CDR1 is MNHEY and CDR2 SMNVEV (reference sequence). The CDR3 covers 15 residues.

The V gene is TRBV5-1, the J gene TRBJ1-1; a weak D match, TRBD1 (5 bases). The ends were cut back, 0 bases at V and 1 base at J, with 13 bases in the middle. CDR1 and CDR2 (germline): SGHRS, YFSETQ. This CDR3 has 16 residues. CDR3 bases: TGCGCCAGCAGCTTGGCAGGGAAGGTGGGGAACACTGAAGCTTTCTTT. Its protein product is CASSLAGKVGNTEAFF.

This clonotype has ten or more counts. This rearrangement joins TRBV20-1 to TRBJ1-1, with D perhaps TRBD1 (5 bases). Germline V gene lookup returns CDR1 DFQATT and CDR2 SNEGSKA (reference sequence). CDR3 size: 14 residues. The CDR3, as DNA: TGCAGCGCGAGTAGGAACAGGATGAACACTGAAGCTTTCTTT. Protein product: CSASRNRMNTEAFF.